Listed below are T cell receptor beta chains from one sample, sequenced in a study of T-cell reconstitution after alpha-beta-depleted transplantation in children. MiXCR, applied by TCRdb to the PCR reads, yields one record per CDR3 protein. The data show fewer than 1 million distinct CDR3 sequences, under 20% seen once. The specimen comprised PBMCs, mostly from graft donor cells, sampled 360 days after TCRalphabeta/CD19-depleted stem cell transplant. These receptors originate from a male patient under 18 who had a stem cell transplant for acute lymphoblastic leukemia, so the T cells may come from the graft donor. Both conserved end residues are part of each CDR3. The order of the fields is V gene, CDR3 length, J gene, clone size, D gene, CDR3 protein. The D gene is left open where the match is weak. A clone size is listed for some rows: how often the clone was seen (once, few, many), or a class if it is expanded.

v_gene: TRBV7-9; len: 14; j_gene: TRBJ1-1; abundance: NA; d_gene: NA; CDR3aa: CASSLGGSGAEAFF
v_gene: TRBV20-1; len: 18; j_gene: TRBJ2-1; abundance: NA; d_gene: TRBD2; CDR3aa: CCARDLVGTSADYNEQFF
v_gene: TRBV20-1; len: 12; j_gene: TRBJ2-7; abundance: NA; d_gene: TRBD2; CDR3aa: CSARAGTSGQYF
v_gene: TRBV27; len: 12; j_gene: TRBJ2-2; abundance: NA; d_gene: NA; CDR3aa: CARGEDAGELFF
v_gene: TRBV7-9; len: 16; j_gene: TRBJ1-1; abundance: NA; d_gene: TRBD1; CDR3aa: CASSPRGRTGGTEAFF
v_gene: TRBV29-1; len: 13; j_gene: TRBJ2-1; abundance: few; d_gene: NA; CDR3aa: CSGGAAASSEQFF
v_gene: TRBV6-5; len: 16; j_gene: TRBJ1-6; abundance: few; d_gene: NA; CDR3aa: CASSSLGGAHNSPLHF
v_gene: TRBV7-9; len: 14; j_gene: TRBJ2-7; abundance: few; d_gene: NA; CDR3aa: CASSSSGDTYEQYF
v_gene: TRBV27; len: 12; j_gene: TRBJ2-3; abundance: few; d_gene: NA; CDR3aa: CASSPMGQHPYF
v_gene: TRBV30; len: 13; j_gene: TRBJ2-1; abundance: NA; d_gene: TRBD2; CDR3aa: CASSSGRLNEQFF
v_gene: TRBV6-5; len: 15; j_gene: TRBJ1-4; abundance: NA; d_gene: TRBD1; CDR3aa: CASSFQGAQNEKLFF
v_gene: TRBV4-1; len: 18; j_gene: TRBJ2-5; abundance: NA; d_gene: NA; CDR3aa: CASSQVGRRRRGQETQYF
v_gene: TRBV10-3; len: 15; j_gene: TRBJ2-2; abundance: few; d_gene: TRBD2; CDR3aa: CAISVLAGAPGELFF
v_gene: TRBV18; len: 12; j_gene: TRBJ1-2; abundance: few; d_gene: NA; CDR3aa: CASSPEGYGYTF
v_gene: TRBV29-1; len: 13; j_gene: TRBJ2-1; abundance: many; d_gene: NA; CDR3aa: CSVTSFSYNEQFF
v_gene: TRBV20-1; len: 13; j_gene: TRBJ2-1; abundance: NA; d_gene: TRBD2; CDR3aa: CSAARTSGSLRVF
v_gene: TRBV12-3/TRBV12-4; len: 15; j_gene: TRBJ2-1; abundance: many; d_gene: TRBD2; CDR3aa: CASSFVLAGAGEQFF
v_gene: TRBV5-1; len: 15; j_gene: TRBJ2-7; abundance: many; d_gene: NA; CDR3aa: CASSLVVGEGDEQYF
v_gene: TRBV24-1; len: 15; j_gene: TRBJ2-3; abundance: NA; d_gene: NA; CDR3aa: CATSSPTSSTDTQYF
v_gene: TRBV12-3/TRBV12-4; len: 19; j_gene: TRBJ2-1; abundance: few; d_gene: NA; CDR3aa: CASSLVYEFSLSSYNEQFF
v_gene: TRBV18; len: 13; j_gene: TRBJ1-1; abundance: few; d_gene: TRBD1; CDR3aa: CASSPTGVTEAFF
v_gene: TRBV5-5; len: 15; j_gene: TRBJ2-3; abundance: few; d_gene: NA; CDR3aa: CASSSTSGYTDTQYF
v_gene: TRBV7-9; len: 17; j_gene: TRBJ2-4; abundance: NA; d_gene: NA; CDR3aa: CASSWTVLDLAKNIQYF
v_gene: TRBV5-1; len: 17; j_gene: TRBJ2-2; abundance: NA; d_gene: TRBD1; CDR3aa: CASSLKRTGANTGELFF
v_gene: TRBV7-9; len: 14; j_gene: TRBJ2-7; abundance: NA; d_gene: NA; CDR3aa: CASSLDAGLFEQYF
v_gene: TRBV6-1; len: 15; j_gene: TRBJ2-7; abundance: NA; d_gene: NA; CDR3aa: CASSERADWGYEQYF
v_gene: TRBV29-1; len: 9; j_gene: TRBJ2-3; abundance: many; d_gene: NA; CDR3aa: CSVEDTQYF
v_gene: TRBV9; len: 16; j_gene: TRBJ1-6; abundance: NA; d_gene: NA; CDR3aa: CASSVEGGLYNSPLHF
v_gene: TRBV9; len: 15; j_gene: TRBJ2-3; abundance: NA; d_gene: TRBD1; CDR3aa: CASSLRTGATDTQYF
v_gene: TRBV7-9; len: 13; j_gene: TRBJ2-3; abundance: NA; d_gene: TRBD2; CDR3aa: CASAGDPTDTQYF
v_gene: TRBV12-3/TRBV12-4; len: 15; j_gene: TRBJ2-7; abundance: few; d_gene: NA; CDR3aa: CASSPDGQGQDEQYF
v_gene: TRBV5-1; len: 14; j_gene: TRBJ2-1; abundance: NA; d_gene: NA; CDR3aa: CASSFLGSFNEQFF
v_gene: TRBV4-1; len: 15; j_gene: TRBJ2-7; abundance: NA; d_gene: NA; CDR3aa: CASSRGPTASYEQYF
v_gene: TRBV9; len: 16; j_gene: TRBJ2-2; abundance: few; d_gene: NA; CDR3aa: CASSVGGEFHTGELFF
v_gene: TRBV20-1; len: 15; j_gene: TRBJ1-2; abundance: NA; d_gene: TRBD1; CDR3aa: CSASPGQGLLYGYTF
v_gene: TRBV11-2; len: 14; j_gene: TRBJ2-5; abundance: NA; d_gene: NA; CDR3aa: CASSSPRTQETQYF
v_gene: TRBV7-9; len: 14; j_gene: TRBJ1-2; abundance: few; d_gene: NA; CDR3aa: CASSSPGTNYGYTF
v_gene: TRBV7-6; len: 18; j_gene: TRBJ2-1; abundance: NA; d_gene: TRBD2; CDR3aa: CASRTGLAGASSYNEQFF
v_gene: TRBV20-1; len: 14; j_gene: TRBJ2-1; abundance: NA; d_gene: NA; CDR3aa: CSARFWGTSTEQFF
v_gene: TRBV5-1; len: 17; j_gene: TRBJ2-2; abundance: NA; d_gene: NA; CDR3aa: CASSLAGHLLNTGELFF
v_gene: TRBV5-1; len: 16; j_gene: TRBJ2-1; abundance: NA; d_gene: TRBD2; CDR3aa: CASSPPASGRADEQFF
v_gene: TRBV11-1; len: 18; j_gene: TRBJ2-2; abundance: few; d_gene: NA; CDR3aa: CASSLLIGSPRGTGELFF